This TCR beta chain was captured by sequencing in a study of blood T cell repertoires in COVID-19. Study context: Samples came from the United States, Italy and Spain, spanning acute and convalescent COVID-19. The cDNA or gDNA used as material had been derived from T cells, B-cell-depleted T cells, or PBMCs.

The CDR3 extends over 13 amino acids. From germline, CDR1 is MDHEN and CDR2 SYDVKM. Trimming left V 7 bases short and J 7 bases short, with 13 bases between. Produced via immunoSEQ multiplex PCR; TCRdb's table is partial and in-frame only. The repertoire consists of about 76,000 clones, with around nine tenths occurring once and the leading ten covering 8% to 9.5%. The TCR originated in a young man with acute or convalescent COVID-19. What was sequenced was peripheral blood. V is TRBV28 and J is TRBJ1-4; TRBD1 might be the D (5 bases). CDR3 residues: CASNNGGAEKLFF. The CDR3 region has the DNA TGTGCCAGCAACAACGGTGGGGCTGAAAAACTGTTTTTT.